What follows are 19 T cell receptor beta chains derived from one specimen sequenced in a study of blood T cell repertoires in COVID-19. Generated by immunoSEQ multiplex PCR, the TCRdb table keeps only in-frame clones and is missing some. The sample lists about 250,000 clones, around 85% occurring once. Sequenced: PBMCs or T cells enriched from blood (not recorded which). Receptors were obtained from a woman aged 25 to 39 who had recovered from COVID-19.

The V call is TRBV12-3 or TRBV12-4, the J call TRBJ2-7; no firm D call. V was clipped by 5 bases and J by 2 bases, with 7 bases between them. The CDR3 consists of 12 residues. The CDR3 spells CASSASTYEQYF. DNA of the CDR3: TGTGCCAGCAGTGCCTCTACCTACGAGCAGTACTTC.

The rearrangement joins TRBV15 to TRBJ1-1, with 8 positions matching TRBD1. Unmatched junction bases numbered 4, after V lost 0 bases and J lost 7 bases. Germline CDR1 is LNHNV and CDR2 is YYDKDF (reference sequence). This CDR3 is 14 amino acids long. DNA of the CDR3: TGTGCCACCAGCAGAGACAGGGGGCGCGGTGAAGCTTTCTTT. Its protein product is CATSRDRGRGEAFF.

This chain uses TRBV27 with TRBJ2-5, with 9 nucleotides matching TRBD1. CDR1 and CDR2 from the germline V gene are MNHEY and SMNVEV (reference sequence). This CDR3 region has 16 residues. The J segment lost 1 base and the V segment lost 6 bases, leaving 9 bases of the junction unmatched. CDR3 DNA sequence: TGTGCCAGCAGGGCCCAAACAGGGGGCGGCCAAGAGACCCAGTACTTC. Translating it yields CASRAQTGGGQETQYF.

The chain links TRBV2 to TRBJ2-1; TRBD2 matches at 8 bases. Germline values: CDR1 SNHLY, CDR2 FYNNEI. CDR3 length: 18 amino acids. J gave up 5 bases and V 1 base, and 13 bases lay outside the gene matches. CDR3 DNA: TGTGCCAGCAGTGAAGTGGGTCCTCCGGGAGGGCCCGACAATGAGCAGTTCTTC. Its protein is CASSEVGPPGGPDNEQFF.

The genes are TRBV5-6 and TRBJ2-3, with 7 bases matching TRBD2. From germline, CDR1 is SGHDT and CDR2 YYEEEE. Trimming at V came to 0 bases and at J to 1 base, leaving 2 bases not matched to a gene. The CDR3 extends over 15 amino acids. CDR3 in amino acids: CASSLGREGTDTQYF. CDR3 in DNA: TGTGCCAGCAGCTTGGGTCGGGAGGGCACAGATACGCAGTATTTT.

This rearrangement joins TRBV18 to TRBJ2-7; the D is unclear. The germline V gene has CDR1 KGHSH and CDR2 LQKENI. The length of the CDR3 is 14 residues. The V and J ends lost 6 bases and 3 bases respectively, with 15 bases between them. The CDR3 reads CASSPSALGYEQYF. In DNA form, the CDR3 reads TGTGCCAGCTCTCCCAGCGCCTTGGGCTACGAGCAGTACTTC.

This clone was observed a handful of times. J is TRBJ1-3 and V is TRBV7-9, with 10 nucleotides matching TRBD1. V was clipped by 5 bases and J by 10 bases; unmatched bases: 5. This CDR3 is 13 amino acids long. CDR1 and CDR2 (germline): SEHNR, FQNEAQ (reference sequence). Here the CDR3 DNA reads TGTGCCAGCAGCACGCGACAGGGGGCTACCATATATTTT. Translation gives CASSTRQGATIYF. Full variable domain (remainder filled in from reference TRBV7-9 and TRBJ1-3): DTGVSQNPRHKITKRGQNVTFRCDPISEHNRLYWYRQTLGQGPEFLTYFQNEAQLEKSRLLSDRFSAERPKGSFSTLEIQRTEQGDSAMYLCASSTRQGATIYFGEGSWLTVV.

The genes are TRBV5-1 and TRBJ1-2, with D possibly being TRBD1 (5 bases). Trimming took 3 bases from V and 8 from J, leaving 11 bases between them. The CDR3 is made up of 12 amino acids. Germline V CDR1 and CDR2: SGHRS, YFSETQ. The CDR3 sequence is CASSSDSDGYTF. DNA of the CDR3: TGCGCCAGCAGCTCCGACAGCGACGGCTACACCTTC.

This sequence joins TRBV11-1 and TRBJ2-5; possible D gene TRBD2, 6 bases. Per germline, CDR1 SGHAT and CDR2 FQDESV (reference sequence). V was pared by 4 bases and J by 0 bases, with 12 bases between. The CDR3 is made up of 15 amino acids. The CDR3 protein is CASSSRELDQETQYF. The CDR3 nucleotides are TGTGCCAGCAGCTCGCGGGAATTGGACCAAGAGACCCAGTACTTC.

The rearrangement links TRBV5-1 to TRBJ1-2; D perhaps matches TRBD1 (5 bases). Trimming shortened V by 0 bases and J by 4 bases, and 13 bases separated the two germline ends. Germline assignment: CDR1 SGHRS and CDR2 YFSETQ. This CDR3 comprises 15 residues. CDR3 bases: TGCGCCAGCAGCTTGGCAGCCGGGGGGGGCTATGGCTACACCTTC. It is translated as CASSLAAGGGYGYTF.

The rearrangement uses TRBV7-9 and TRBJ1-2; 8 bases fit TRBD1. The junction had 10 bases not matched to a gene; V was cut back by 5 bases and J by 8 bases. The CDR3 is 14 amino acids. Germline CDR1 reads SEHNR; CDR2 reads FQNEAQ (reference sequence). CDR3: CASSLTDRGGGYTF. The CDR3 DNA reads TGTGCCAGCAGCCTGACCGACAGGGGAGGAGGCTACACCTTC.

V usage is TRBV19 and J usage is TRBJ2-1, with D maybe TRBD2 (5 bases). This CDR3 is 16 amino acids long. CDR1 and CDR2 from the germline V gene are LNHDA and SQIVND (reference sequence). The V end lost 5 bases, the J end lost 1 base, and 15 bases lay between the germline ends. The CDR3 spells CASSPLSVGSYNEQFF. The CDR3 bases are TGTGCCAGTAGTCCTCTTAGCGTTGGGTCCTACAATGAGCAGTTCTTC.

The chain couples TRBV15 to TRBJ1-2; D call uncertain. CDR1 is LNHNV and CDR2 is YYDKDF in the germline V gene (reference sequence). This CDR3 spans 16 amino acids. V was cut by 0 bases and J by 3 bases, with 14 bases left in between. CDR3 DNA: TGTGCCACCAGCAGAGAGGGCCTCAGAGAATACTATGGCTACACCTTC. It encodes CATSREGLREYYGYTF.

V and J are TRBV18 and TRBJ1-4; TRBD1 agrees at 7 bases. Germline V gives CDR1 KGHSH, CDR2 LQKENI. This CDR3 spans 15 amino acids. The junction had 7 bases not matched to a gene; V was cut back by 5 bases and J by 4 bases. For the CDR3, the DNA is TGTGCCAGCTCAGACGGGACAGCAGTTAATGAAAAACTGTTTTTT. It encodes CASSDGTAVNEKLFF. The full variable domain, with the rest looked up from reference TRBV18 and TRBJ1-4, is NAGVMQNPRHLVRRRGQEARLRCSPMKGHSHVYWYRQLPEEGLKFMVYLQKENIIDESGMPKERFSAEFPKEGPSILRIQQVVRGDSAAYFCASSDGTAVNEKLFFGSGTQLSVL.

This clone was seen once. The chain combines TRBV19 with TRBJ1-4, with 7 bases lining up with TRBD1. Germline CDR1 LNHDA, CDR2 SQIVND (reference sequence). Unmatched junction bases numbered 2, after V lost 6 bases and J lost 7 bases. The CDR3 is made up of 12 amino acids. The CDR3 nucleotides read TGTGCCAGTAGCCAGGGGGGTGAAAAACTGTTTTTT. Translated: CASSQGGEKLFF.

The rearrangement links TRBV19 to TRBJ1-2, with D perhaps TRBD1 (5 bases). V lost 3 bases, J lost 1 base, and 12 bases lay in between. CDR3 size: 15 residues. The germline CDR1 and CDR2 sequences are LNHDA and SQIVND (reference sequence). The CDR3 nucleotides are TGTGCCAGTAGTATTCTCCGGGGGAATAACTATGGCTACACCTTC. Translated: CASSILRGNNYGYTF.

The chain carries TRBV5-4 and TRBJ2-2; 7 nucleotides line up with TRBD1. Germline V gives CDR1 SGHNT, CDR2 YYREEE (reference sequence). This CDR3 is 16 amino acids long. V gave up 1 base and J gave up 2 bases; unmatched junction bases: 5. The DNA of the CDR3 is TGTGCCAGCAGCTTGCGACAGGGATACAACACCGGGGAGCTGTTTTTT. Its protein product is CASSLRQGYNTGELFF.

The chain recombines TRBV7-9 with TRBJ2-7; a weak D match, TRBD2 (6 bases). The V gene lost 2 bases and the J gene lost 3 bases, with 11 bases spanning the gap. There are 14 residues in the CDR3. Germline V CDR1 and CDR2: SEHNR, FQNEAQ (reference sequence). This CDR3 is CASSLTGDFYEQYF. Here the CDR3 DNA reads TGTGCCAGCAGCTTAACGGGAGACTTCTACGAGCAGTACTTC. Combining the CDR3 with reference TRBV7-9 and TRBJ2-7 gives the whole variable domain DTGVSQNPRHKITKRGQNVTFRCDPISEHNRLYWYRQTLGQGPEFLTYFQNEAQLEKSRLLSDRFSAERPKGSFSTLEIQRTEQGDSAMYLCASSLTGDFYEQYFGPGTRLTVT.

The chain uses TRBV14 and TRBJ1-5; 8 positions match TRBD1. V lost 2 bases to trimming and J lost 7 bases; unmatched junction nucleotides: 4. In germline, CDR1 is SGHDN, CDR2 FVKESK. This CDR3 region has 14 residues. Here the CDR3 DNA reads TGTGCCAGCAGCCAACAGGGGGCCAGGCAGCCCCAGCATTTT. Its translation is CASSQQGARQPQHF.